This TCR beta chain comes out of a study of T-cell reconstitution after alpha-beta-depleted transplantation in children. Unique molecular identifiers were incorporated into the prepared TCRbeta library. TCRdb called the PCR reads again in MiXCR, with one record for every CDR3 protein. The sample carries about 200,000 distinct CDR3 sequences, approximately 8.4% recorded once. The sequence was collected from a male patient aged 2 to 9 who had a stem cell transplant for acute myeloid leukemia, so the T cells may come from the graft donor. The material sequenced was PBMCs, mostly from graft donor cells, taken 360 days after TCRalphabeta/CD19-depleted stem cell transplant.

CDR3 in DNA: TGTGCCTGGAGTCAGACAGGGGGGCATGAAAAACTGTTTTTT. Translation gives CAWSQTGGHEKLFF. This chain connects TRBV30 to TRBJ1-4; TRBD1 matches 9 bases. Looked up from germline, CDR1 is GTSNPN and CDR2 is SVGIG (reference sequence). V lost 2 bases to trimming and J lost 6 bases; unmatched junction nucleotides: 4. The CDR3 contains 14 residues.